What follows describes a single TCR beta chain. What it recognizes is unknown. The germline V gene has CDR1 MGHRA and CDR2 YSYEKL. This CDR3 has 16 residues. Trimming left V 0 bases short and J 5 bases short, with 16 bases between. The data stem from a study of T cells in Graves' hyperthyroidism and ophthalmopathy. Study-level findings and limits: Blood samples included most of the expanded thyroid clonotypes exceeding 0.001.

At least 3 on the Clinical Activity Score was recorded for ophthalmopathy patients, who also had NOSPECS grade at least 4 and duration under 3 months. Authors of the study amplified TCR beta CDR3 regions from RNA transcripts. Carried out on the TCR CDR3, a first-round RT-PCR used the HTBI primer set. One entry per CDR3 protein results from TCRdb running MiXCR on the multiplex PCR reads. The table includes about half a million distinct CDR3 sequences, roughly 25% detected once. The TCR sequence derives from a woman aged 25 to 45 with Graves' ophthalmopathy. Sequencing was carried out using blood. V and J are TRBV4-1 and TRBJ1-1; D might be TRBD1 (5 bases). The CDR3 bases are TGCGCCAGCAGCCAAGATCAGGGCCTCTCGGCTACTGAAGCTTTCTTT. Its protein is CASSQDQGLSATEAFF.